A selection of T cell receptor beta chains follows, all from one sample in a study of Tregs in tolerant kidney transplant recipients. Repertoires were generated with immunoSEQ multiplex PCR, while TCRdb's copy carries only in-frame clones and drops some. This table holds some 60,000 clones, around 83% found once. Sequenced: CD4+ T cells from blood. The receptors were gathered from a human donor in good health. Both conserved end residues are part of each CDR3.

j_call v_call cdr3_aa
TRBJ1-2 TRBV2 CASIYSNYGYTF
TRBJ1-2 TRBV6-1 CAGEGGNYGYTF
TRBJ1-3 TRBV10-3 CAISEGQGAAGNTIYF
TRBJ2-2 TRBV9 CASSVLRQPNTGELFF
TRBJ1-2 TRBV4-3 CASSQQALGRTGNGYTF
TRBJ1-2 TRBV11-2 CASSLRGSASDGYTF
TRBJ2-7 TRBV29-1 CSVERGPNEQYF
TRBJ2-7 TRBV25-1 CASSDPGQGGEQYF
TRBJ2-3 TRBV7-2 CASSLVPRGGGASTDTQYF
TRBJ1-4 TRBV2 CASSEGAGSMEKLFF
TRBJ2-7 TRBV5-4 CASSRRDRGPYEQYF